These T cell receptor beta chains were read from a single sample in a study of STAT3 mutations in large granular lymphocyte leukemia. Repertoires were generated with immunoSEQ multiplex PCR, while TCRdb's copy carries only in-frame clones and drops some. The sample yields under 9,500 clones, about 92% seen once. Input material: peripheral blood mononuclear cells. The source is a man in his sixties with T-cell large granular lymphocyte leukemia. Some clones in this sample may be carry-over from other donors' samples. Each CDR3 is given with its conserved first and last residue. D genes are given only for firm matches. A row's size may be missing; if present it is once, few, many or a size class.

j_call,d_call,v_call,clone_size,cdr3_aa,cdr3_nt
TRBJ1-2,NA,TRBV5-1,NA,CASSLTGTVSNYGYTF,TGCGCCAGCAGCTTGACAGGGACGGTATCTAACTATGGCTACACCTTC
TRBJ2-1,NA,TRBV5-8,NA,CASRLTEQFF,TGTGCCAGCAGGCTTACTGAGCAGTTCTTC
TRBJ1-4,NA,TRBV29-1,NA,CSVVFRAGTNEKLFF,TGCAGCGTTGTATTCCGGGCAGGGACTAATGAAAAACTGTTTTTT
TRBJ2-3,TRBD2,TRBV5-1,NA,CASSPGGLAGGAPDTQYF,TGCGCCAGCAGCCCGGGGGGACTAGCGGGAGGTGCTCCAGATACGCAGTATTTT
TRBJ2-5,NA,TRBV4-2,NA,CASSQDERSETQYF,TGTGCCAGCAGCCAAGACGAGCGGTCAGAGACCCAGTACTTC
TRBJ2-3,NA,TRBV7-9,NA,CASSDAVGRGDTQYF,TGTGCCAGCAGCGATGCCGTGGGCCGGGGTGATACGCAGTATTTT
TRBJ1-2,NA,TRBV29-1,NA,CSVEEQPNYGYTF,TGCAGCGTTGAAGAACAGCCAAACTATGGCTACACCTTC
TRBJ2-7,NA,TRBV5-1,NA,CASSLGAGTVSYEQYF,TGCGCCAGCAGCTTGGGGGCCGGGACGGTCTCCTACGAGCAGTACTTC
TRBJ2-3,TRBD1,TRBV7-3,NA,CASSSGTGLDTQYF,TGTGCCAGCAGCTCCGGGACAGGGCTAGATACGCAGTATTTT
TRBJ2-7,TRBD2,TRBV5-6,NA,CASSQGTSGGYEQYF,TGTGCCAGCAGCCAAGGGACTAGCGGGGGCTACGAGCAGTACTTC
TRBJ1-5,NA,TRBV28,NA,CASSLEARYSNQPQHF,TGTGCCAGCAGTTTAGAGGCCAGATATAGCAATCAGCCCCAGCATTTT
TRBJ1-5,NA,TRBV5-1,NA,CASSLDPGVQPQHF,TGCGCCAGCAGCTTGGACCCAGGGGTTCAGCCCCAGCATTTT
TRBJ2-3,TRBD1,TRBV5-1,NA,CASSPGTGRSWDTQYF,TGCGCCAGCAGCCCGGGGACAGGGCGGAGTTGGGATACGCAGTATTTT
TRBJ1-2,NA,TRBV2,NA,CASSEALQGYGYTF,TGTGCCAGCAGTGAAGCGCTTCAGGGGTACGGCTACACCTTC
TRBJ2-1,NA,TRBV5-4,NA,CASSLPFSSREQFF,TGTGCCAGCAGCTTACCCTTTAGTTCTCGTGAGCAGTTCTTC
TRBJ1-3,TRBD1,TRBV7-8,once,CASSFSHLTGAAGNTIYF,TGTGCCAGCAGCTTTAGCCACCTGACAGGGGCGGCAGGAAACACCATATATTTT
TRBJ2-5,NA,TRBV5-4,NA,CASRLRTEQETQYF,TGTGCCAGCAGACTCCGGACAGAGCAAGAGACCCAGTACTTC
TRBJ2-5,NA,TRBV18,NA,CASSPARVQETQYF,TGTGCCAGCTCACCGGCCAGGGTGCAAGAGACCCAGTACTTC
TRBJ2-1,NA,TRBV18,NA,CASSHRLDNEQFF,TGTGCCAGCTCACATCGACTAGACAATGAGCAGTTCTTC
TRBJ2-5,NA,TRBV7-2,NA,CASSLGGNDQETQYF,TGTGCCAGCAGCTTAGGTGGTAATGATCAAGAGACCCAGTACTTC
TRBJ2-7,NA,TRBV28,NA,CASRRGPTEEYF,TGTGCCAGCAGACGGGGACCAACCGAGGAGTACTTC
TRBJ1-5,NA,TRBV19,few,CASSSMTVGYNQPQHF,TGTGCCAGTAGTTCGATGACAGTGGGCTACAATCAGCCCCAGCATTTT
TRBJ2-7,NA,TRBV5-1,NA,CASSSQLSSYEQYF,TGCGCCAGCAGCTCCCAACTAAGCTCCTACGAGCAGTACTTC
TRBJ1-1,TRBD1,TRBV7-6,NA,CASSPQDRGSEAFF,TGTGCCAGCAGCCCCCAGGACAGGGGATCTGAAGCTTTCTTT
TRBJ1-2,NA,TRBV28,few,CASSQAGRHYGYTF,TGTGCCAGCAGCCAAGCGGGACGGCACTATGGCTACACCTTC
TRBJ2-7,TRBD1,TRBV18,NA,CASSQTGGPYEQYF,TGTGCCAGCTCACAGACAGGGGGCCCCTACGAGCAGTACTTC
TRBJ2-7,TRBD2,TRBV9,NA,CASSVVAVGGEQYF,TGTGCCAGCAGCGTAGTAGCGGTCGGGGGGGAGCAGTACTTC
TRBJ2-7,TRBD1,TRBV6-1,NA,CAGHGQGFNEQYF,TGTGCCGGACACGGACAGGGGTTCAACGAGCAGTACTTC
TRBJ1-2,NA,TRBV5-4,NA,CASSLDGAHGYTF,TGTGCCAGCAGCTTGGACGGGGCCCATGGCTACACCTTC
TRBJ2-5,NA,TRBV5-1,NA,CASSLVGQETQYF,TGCGCCAGCAGCTTGGTTGGCCAAGAGACCCAGTACTTC
TRBJ1-1,TRBD1,TRBV7-9,NA,CASSPGQGAAFF,TGTGCCAGCAGCCCGGGACAGGGGGCAGCTTTCTTT
TRBJ2-3,NA,TRBV4-1,NA,CASSLSGTSTDTQYF,TGCGCCAGCAGCCTTAGCGGAACTAGCACAGATACGCAGTATTTT
TRBJ2-5,TRBD2,TRBV2,NA,CASRTGGPQETQYF,TGTGCCAGTAGAACGGGAGGGCCCCAAGAGACCCAGTACTTC
TRBJ1-5,NA,TRBV18,NA,CASSPGAGGYQPQHF,TGTGCCAGCTCACCAGGGGCCGGGGGCTATCAGCCCCAGCATTTT
TRBJ2-2,NA,TRBV7-2,NA,CASSLARLAGELFF,TGTGCCAGCAGCTTAGCGCGACTAGCCGGGGAGCTGTTTTTT
TRBJ2-2,TRBD2,TRBV7-2,NA,CASTSLAEWGNTGELFF,TGTGCCAGCACTTCCCTAGCGGAGTGGGGTAACACCGGGGAGCTGTTTTTT
TRBJ1-1,NA,TRBV7-8,NA,CASSLVSGGRRNTEAFF,TGTGCCAGCAGCTTAGTTTCGGGGGGGCGGAGGAACACTGAAGCTTTCTTT
TRBJ2-7,TRBD2,TRBV9,NA,CASSPRLAGPYEQYF,TGTGCCAGCAGCCCCCGGCTAGCGGGACCCTACGAGCAGTACTTC
TRBJ1-2,TRBD1,TRBV5-6,once,CASSLVGQGANYGYTF,TGTGCCAGCAGCTTGGTAGGGCAGGGGGCTAACTATGGCTACACCTTC